This TCR beta chain was obtained from a study of cytomegalovirus exposure and HLA in healthy donors. Study outcomes and limitations: Researchers counted around 180 TCR beta chains as cytomegalovirus-associated. Rare TCR sequences dominated, though some public TCRs recurred in many donors.

On this clone: Its antigen is currently unknown.

The germline V gene encodes CDR1 MGHDK and CDR2 SYGVNS. The CDR3 totals 13 residues. V dropped 8 bases and J dropped 6 bases, with 13 bases sitting between them. Clones were read by immunoSEQ multiplex PCR, and TCRdb kept only the in-frame ones, dropping some. The sample comprises about 130,000 clones, roughly 87% of which are singletons, and 1% to 1.4% rests with the top ten. This chain connects TRBV25-1 to TRBJ1-4; TRBD1 might be the D (5 bases). This TCR derives from a woman aged 18-35 years in good health and CMV-seronegative. The sequencing sample was made of PBMCs. CDR3 nucleotides: TGTGCCAGCGTTGGGACTTTCGATGAAAAACTGTTTTTT. Its translation is CASVGTFDEKLFF.